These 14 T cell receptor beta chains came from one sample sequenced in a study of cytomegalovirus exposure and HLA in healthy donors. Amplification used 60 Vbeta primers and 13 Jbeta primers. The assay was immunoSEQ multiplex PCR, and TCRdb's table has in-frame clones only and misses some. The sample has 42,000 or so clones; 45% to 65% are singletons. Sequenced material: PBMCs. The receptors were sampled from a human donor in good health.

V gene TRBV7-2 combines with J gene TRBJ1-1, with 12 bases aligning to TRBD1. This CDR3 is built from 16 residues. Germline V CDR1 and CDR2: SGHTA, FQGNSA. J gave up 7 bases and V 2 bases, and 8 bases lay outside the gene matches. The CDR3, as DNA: TGTGCCAGCAGCTTAACCCCCGGGACAGGGGGCGGTGAAGCTTTCTTT. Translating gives CASSLTPGTGGGEAFF.

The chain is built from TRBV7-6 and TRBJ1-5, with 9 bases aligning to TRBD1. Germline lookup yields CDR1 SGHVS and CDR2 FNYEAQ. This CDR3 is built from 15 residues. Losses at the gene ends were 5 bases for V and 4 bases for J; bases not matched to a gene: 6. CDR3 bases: TGTGCCAGCAGCCTCCGGGACAGGGAGAATCAGCCCCAGCATTTT. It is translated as CASSLRDRENQPQHF.

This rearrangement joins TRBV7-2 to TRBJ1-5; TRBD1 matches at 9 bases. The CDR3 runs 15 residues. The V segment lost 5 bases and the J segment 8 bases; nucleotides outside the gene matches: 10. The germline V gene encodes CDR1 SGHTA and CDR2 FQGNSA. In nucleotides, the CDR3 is TGTGCCAGCAGCCTGGGACAGGGAAAATCGGAGCCCCAGCATTTT. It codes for CASSLGQGKSEPQHF.

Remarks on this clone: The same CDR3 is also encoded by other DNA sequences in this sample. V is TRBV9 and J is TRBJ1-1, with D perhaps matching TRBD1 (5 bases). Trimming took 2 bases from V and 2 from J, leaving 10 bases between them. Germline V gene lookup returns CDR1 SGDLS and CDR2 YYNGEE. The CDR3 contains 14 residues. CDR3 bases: TGTGCCAGCAGCGTTCAGGGTGGAAACACTGAAGCTTTCTTT. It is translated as CASSVQGGNTEAFF.

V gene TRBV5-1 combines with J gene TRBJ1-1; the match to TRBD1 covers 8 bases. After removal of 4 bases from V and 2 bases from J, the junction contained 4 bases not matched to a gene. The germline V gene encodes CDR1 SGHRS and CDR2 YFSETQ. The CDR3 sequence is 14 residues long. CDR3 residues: CASSQQGGNTEAFF. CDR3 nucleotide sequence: TGCGCCAGCAGCCAACAGGGGGGTAACACTGAAGCTTTCTTT.

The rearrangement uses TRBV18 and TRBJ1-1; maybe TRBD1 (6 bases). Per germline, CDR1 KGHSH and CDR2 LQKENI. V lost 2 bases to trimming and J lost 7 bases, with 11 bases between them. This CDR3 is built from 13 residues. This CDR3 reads CASSPSRGGEAFF. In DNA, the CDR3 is TGTGCCAGCTCACCAAGCAGGGGTGGTGAAGCTTTCTTT.

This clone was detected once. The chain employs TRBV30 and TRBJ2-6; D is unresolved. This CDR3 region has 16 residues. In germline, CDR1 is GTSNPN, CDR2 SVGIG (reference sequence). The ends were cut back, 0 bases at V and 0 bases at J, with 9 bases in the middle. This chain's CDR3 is CAWSVQQSSGANVLTF. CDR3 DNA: TGTGCCTGGAGTGTTCAACAGAGCTCTGGGGCCAACGTCCTGACTTTC.

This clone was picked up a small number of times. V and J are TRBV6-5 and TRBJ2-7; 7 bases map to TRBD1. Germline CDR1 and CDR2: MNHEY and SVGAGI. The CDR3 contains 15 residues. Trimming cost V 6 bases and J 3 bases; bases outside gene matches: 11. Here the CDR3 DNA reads TGTGCCAGCAGCTCGGGACAGTTAAGGGGCTACGAGCAGTACTTC. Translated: CASSSGQLRGYEQYF.

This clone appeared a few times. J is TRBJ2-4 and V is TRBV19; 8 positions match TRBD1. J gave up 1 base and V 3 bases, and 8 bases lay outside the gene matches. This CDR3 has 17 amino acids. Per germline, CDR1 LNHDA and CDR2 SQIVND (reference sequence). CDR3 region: CASSMDRDGGAKNIQYF. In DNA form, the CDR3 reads TGTGCCAGTAGTATGGACAGGGACGGAGGCGCCAAAAACATTCAGTACTTC.

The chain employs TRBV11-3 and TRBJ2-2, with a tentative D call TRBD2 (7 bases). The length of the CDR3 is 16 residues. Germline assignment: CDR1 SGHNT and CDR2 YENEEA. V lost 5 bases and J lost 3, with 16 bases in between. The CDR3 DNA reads TGTGCCAGCAGCCTCTCGGGGGGCCCGGACACCGGGGAGCTGTTTTTT. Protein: CASSLSGGPDTGELFF.

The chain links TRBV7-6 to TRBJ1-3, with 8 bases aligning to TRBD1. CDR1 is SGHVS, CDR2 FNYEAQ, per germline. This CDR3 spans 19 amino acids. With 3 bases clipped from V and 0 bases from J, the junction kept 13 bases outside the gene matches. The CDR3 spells CASSFVPGQEAFSGNTIYF. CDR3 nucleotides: TGTGCCAGCAGCTTCGTCCCGGGACAGGAGGCTTTCTCTGGAAACACCATATATTTT.

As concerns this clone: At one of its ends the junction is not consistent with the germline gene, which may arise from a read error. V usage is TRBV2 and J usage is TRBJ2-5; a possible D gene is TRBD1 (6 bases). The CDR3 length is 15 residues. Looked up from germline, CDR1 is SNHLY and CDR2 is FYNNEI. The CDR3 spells CASSEESGTQGTQYF. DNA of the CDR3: TGTGCCAGCAGTGAAGAGTCAGGGACACAAGGGACCCAGTACTTC.

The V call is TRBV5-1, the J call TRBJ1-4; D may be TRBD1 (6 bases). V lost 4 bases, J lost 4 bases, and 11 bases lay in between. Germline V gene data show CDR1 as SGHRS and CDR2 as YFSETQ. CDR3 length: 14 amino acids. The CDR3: CASSKTGVNEKLFF. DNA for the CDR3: TGCGCCAGCAGCAAGACAGGCGTTAATGAAAAACTGTTTTTT. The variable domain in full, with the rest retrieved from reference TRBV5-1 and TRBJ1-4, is KAGVTQTPRYLIKTRGQQVTLSCSPISGHRSVSWYQQTPGQGLQFLFEYFSETQRNKGNFPGRFSGRQFSNSRSEMNVSTLELGDSALYLCASSKTGVNEKLFFGSGTQLSVL.

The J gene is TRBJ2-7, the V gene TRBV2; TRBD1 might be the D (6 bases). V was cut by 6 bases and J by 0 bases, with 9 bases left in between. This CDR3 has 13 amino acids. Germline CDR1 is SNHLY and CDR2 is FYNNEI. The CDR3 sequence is CASSRDNSYEQYF. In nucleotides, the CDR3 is TGTGCCAGCAGCCGGGACAACTCCTACGAGCAGTACTTC.